These 21 T cell receptor beta chains were all obtained from the same sample, sequenced in a study of blood T cell repertoires in COVID-19. Some clones are missing from TCRdb's copy, which holds only in-frame ones; the method was immunoSEQ multiplex PCR. The repertoire holds fewer than 100,000 clones, around 86% seen once, with 27% in the top ten. The sample comprised peripheral blood. Source of these receptors: a human donor in a cohort sampled during active COVID-19.

This clone was recorded a few times. The DNA for the CDR3 is TGCGCCAGCAGTAGGCAGGGAGGCAATGAGCAGTTCTTC. This sequence encodes CASSRQGGNEQFF. V and J are TRBV10-1 and TRBJ2-1; D might be TRBD2 (6 bases). V lost 5 bases and J 6 bases, leaving 11 bases between the germline ends. CDR1 WNHNN and CDR2 SYGVQD come from the germline V gene (reference sequence). CDR3 length: 13 amino acids.

V and J are TRBV5-1 and TRBJ2-1; a possible D gene is TRBD1 (6 bases). V gave up 3 bases and J gave up 8 bases, with 18 bases separating them. The CDR3 extends over 15 amino acids. Germline V gene data show CDR1 as SGHRS and CDR2 as YFSETQ. The chain's CDR3 is CASSWRTDRTDEQFF. CDR3 bases: TGCGCCAGCAGCTGGCGGACAGATAGAACTGATGAGCAGTTCTTC. Using reference TRBV5-1 and TRBJ2-1 for the parts outside the CDR3, the full variable domain is KAGVTQTPRYLIKTRGQQVTLSCSPISGHRSVSWYQQTPGQGLQFLFEYFSETQRNKGNFPGRFSGRQFSNSRSEMNVSTLELGDSALYLCASSWRTDRTDEQFFGPGTRLTVL.

This chain connects TRBV9 to TRBJ2-1, with D possibly matching TRBD1 (7 bases). This CDR3 contains 15 residues. Germline V gives CDR1 SGDLS, CDR2 YYNGEE. Trimming pared 4 bases from V and 1 base from J, leaving 12 bases between. CDR3 coding DNA: TGTGCCAGCAGCCCCAGGGGGGTTTCCTACAATGAGCAGTTCTTC. Translating gives CASSPRGVSYNEQFF.

V and J are TRBV10-3 and TRBJ1-5, with 7 nucleotides matching TRBD1. Trimming removed 3 bases from V and 6 bases from J; junction bases left unmatched: 2. Germline-derived CDR1 and CDR2 are ENHRY and SYGVKD. CDR3 length: 13 residues. This CDR3 is CAISENRGQPQHF. The CDR3 region has the DNA TGTGCCATCAGTGAAAACAGGGGTCAGCCCCAGCATTTT.

The chain links TRBV3-1 (or the pseudogene TRBV3-2) to TRBJ1-1, with D unresolved. With 3 bases removed from V and 0 bases from J, the gap between germline ends came to 8 bases. Germline assignment: CDR1 LGHDT and CDR2 YNNKEL (reference sequence). This CDR3 has 14 amino acids. The CDR3 loop reads CASSHDTMNTEAFF. The CDR3 DNA reads TGTGCCAGCAGCCACGACACCATGAACACTGAAGCTTTCTTT.

The chain is built from TRBV7-9 and TRBJ2-1, with 8 bases aligning to TRBD1. This CDR3 comprises 15 residues. The ends lost 5 bases at V and 6 bases at J; junction bases unmatched: 9. Germline CDR1 and CDR2: SEHNR and FQNEAQ (reference sequence). The CDR3 protein is CASSPRGQGANEQFF. CDR3 in DNA: TGTGCCAGCAGCCCCCGAGGTCAGGGGGCCAATGAGCAGTTCTTC.

This chain joins TRBV7-3 and TRBJ2-5; TRBD1 aligns across 8 bases. CDR1 is SGHTA, CDR2 FQGTGA, per germline. The CDR3 runs 14 residues. The V gene end was trimmed by 5 bases and the J gene end by 5 bases; junction bases not matched to a gene: 7. CDR3 DNA sequence: TGTGCCAGCAGCCCTCAGGGGGCGGGGGAGACCCAGTACTTC. Encoded protein: CASSPQGAGETQYF. Supplemented by reference TRBV7-3 and TRBJ2-5, the full variable domain reads GAGVSQTPSNKVTEKGKYVELRCDPISGHTALYWYRQSLGQGPEFLIYFQGTGAADDSGLPNDRFFAVRPEGSVSTLKIQRTERGDSAVYLCASSPQGAGETQYFGPGTRLLVL.

The V call is TRBV7-2, the J call TRBJ2-1; 11 nucleotides align to TRBD1. CDR1 is SGHTA and CDR2 is FQGNSA in the germline V gene. The CDR3 contains 16 residues. V shed 5 bases and J 6 bases; nucleotides not matched to a gene: 9. CDR3 region: CASSLTGTGGRNEQFF. Written as DNA, the CDR3 is TGTGCCAGCAGCCTAACCGGGACAGGGGGACGCAATGAGCAGTTCTTC. The full variable domain, rest sourced from reference TRBV7-2 and TRBJ2-1, is GAGVSQSPSNKVTEKGKDVELRCDPISGHTALYWYRQSLGQGLEFLIYFQGNSAPDKSGLPSDRFSAERTGGSVSTLTIQRTQQEDSAVYLCASSLTGTGGRNEQFFGPGTRLTVL.

The rearrangement joins TRBV9 to TRBJ2-1, with D maybe TRBD2 (5 bases). The germline V gene encodes CDR1 SGDLS and CDR2 YYNGEE. V gave up 0 bases and J gave up 8 bases, with 21 bases separating them. The CDR3 loop spans 17 amino acids. This chain's CDR3 is CASSVVTDAGIVDEQFF. The DNA for the CDR3 is TGTGCCAGCAGCGTAGTCACCGATGCCGGGATAGTCGATGAGCAGTTCTTC.

The chain employs TRBV11-3 and TRBJ2-2; the match to TRBD1 covers 9 bases. J was trimmed by 6 bases and V by 5 bases; bases with no gene match: 4. CDR1 SGHNT and CDR2 YENEEA come from the germline V gene. This CDR3 has 14 amino acids. The CDR3 loop reads CASSQGQGPGELFF. DNA for the CDR3: TGTGCCAGCAGCCAGGGACAGGGACCCGGGGAGCTGTTTTTT.

The chain recombines TRBV10-2 with TRBJ1-6, with D unclear. Between the trimmed V and J ends, which lost 2 bases and 13 bases, there was a span of 9 bases. The CDR3 spans 12 residues. Germline V gene data show CDR1 as WSHSY and CDR2 as SAAADI. CDR3 region: CASSEVSVPLHF. The CDR3, as DNA: TGCGCCAGCAGTGAGGTATCGGTGCCCCTCCACTTT.

J is TRBJ2-2 and V is TRBV7-9; 11 bases map to TRBD2. CDR3 size: 17 residues. After removal of 3 bases from V and 6 bases from J, the junction contained 9 bases not matched to a gene. In germline, CDR1 is SEHNR, CDR2 FQNEAQ (reference sequence). The CDR3 loop is CASSFASGGYDAGELFF. The CDR3 region has the DNA TGTGCCAGCAGCTTCGCTAGCGGGGGGTACGACGCCGGGGAGCTGTTTTTT.

This sequence joins TRBV12-2 and TRBJ2-7; the table's D call TRBD1 went unverified against the DNA. TRBV12-2 is flagged as a pseudogene. There are 16 residues in the CDR3. The CDR3 reads CASRSTDRGESYEQYF. In DNA, the CDR3 is TGTGCAAGTCGCTCGACGGACAGGGGAGAGTCCTACGAGCAGTACTTC.

This rearrangement joins TRBV19 to TRBJ2-6; TRBD1 matches 7 bases. V was clipped by 3 bases and J by 10 bases; unmatched bases: 3. This CDR3 is built from 13 residues. Germline-derived CDR1 and CDR2 are LNHDA and SQIVND (reference sequence). The CDR3 here is CASSIGQANVLTF. The CDR3 DNA sequence: TGTGCCAGTAGTATCGGACAGGCAAACGTCCTGACTTTC.

The chain is built from TRBV11-3 and TRBJ1-2; D is uncertain. V shed 5 bases and J shed 5 bases, with 15 bases lying between them. The CDR3 length is 14 residues. The germline V gene has CDR1 SGHNT and CDR2 YENEEA. The CDR3 region has the DNA TGTGCCAGCAGCCTGAATCGGGCGGGGTATGGCTACACCTTC. This gives the protein CASSLNRAGYGYTF.

The chain links TRBV2 to TRBJ1-5, with TRBD1 identical over 9 bases. Germline CDR1 SNHLY, CDR2 FYNNEI. The CDR3 totals 16 residues. J was trimmed by 3 bases and V by 5 bases; bases with no gene match: 8. CDR3 sequence (DNA): TGTGCCAGCAGTCCAACCGGGACAGGGCCCAATCAGCCCCAGCATTTT. It is translated as CASSPTGTGPNQPQHF.

This clone occurred many times. The V and J genes are TRBV12-3 or TRBV12-4 and TRBJ1-2; no definite D call. Trimming shortened V by 2 bases and J by 6 bases, and 7 bases separated the two germline ends. The CDR3 is 12 amino acids. The CDR3 DNA follows: TGTGCCAGCAGTTTATCGGGGAATGGCTACACCTTC. It specifies CASSLSGNGYTF.

The genes are TRBV6-2 or TRBV6-3 and TRBJ1-1; D is unresolved. Germline CDR1 MNHEY, CDR2 SVGEGT. The length of the CDR3 is 13 residues. V lost 5 bases and J lost 0, with 7 bases in between. CDR3 amino acids: CASSLTVNTEAFF. The CDR3 DNA reads TGTGCCAGCAGTCTAACGGTGAACACTGAAGCTTTCTTT.

The rearrangement links TRBV12-3 or TRBV12-4 to TRBJ1-1; the D is unclear. Trimming removed 5 bases from V and 2 bases from J, with 6 bases in between. CDR3 length: 12 residues. The CDR3 protein is CASSTTNTEAFF. The CDR3 DNA reads as TGTGCCAGCAGTACGACTAACACTGAAGCTTTCTTT.

The chain links TRBV2 to TRBJ1-1; D gene uncertain. CDR1 SNHLY and CDR2 FYNNEI come from the germline V gene. The CDR3 has 13 residues. Trimming left V 4 bases short and J 1 base short, with 7 bases between. For the CDR3, the DNA is TGTGCCAGCAGTGGGACTCAGAACACTGAAGCTTTCTTT. Its translation is CASSGTQNTEAFF.

CDR3 coding DNA: TGCGCCAGCAGCCCGTTACTCGGAAACACCATATATTTT. Encoded protein: CASSPLLGNTIYF. The rearrangement links TRBV5-1 to TRBJ1-3; D not resolved. Trimming removed 4 bases from V and 4 bases from J, with 9 bases in between. The CDR3 consists of 13 residues. CDR1 SGHRS and CDR2 YFSETQ come from the germline V gene.